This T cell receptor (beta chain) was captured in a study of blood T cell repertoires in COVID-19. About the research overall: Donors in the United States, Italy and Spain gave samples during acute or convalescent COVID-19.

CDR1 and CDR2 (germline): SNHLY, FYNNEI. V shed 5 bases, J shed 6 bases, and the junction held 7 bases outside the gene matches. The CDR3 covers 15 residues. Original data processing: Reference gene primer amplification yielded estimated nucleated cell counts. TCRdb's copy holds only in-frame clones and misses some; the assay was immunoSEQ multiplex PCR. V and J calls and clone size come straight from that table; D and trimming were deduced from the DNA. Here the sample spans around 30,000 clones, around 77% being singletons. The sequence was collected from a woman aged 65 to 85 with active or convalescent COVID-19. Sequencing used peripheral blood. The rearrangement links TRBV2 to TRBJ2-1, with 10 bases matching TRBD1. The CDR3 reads CASSRGDRGLNEQFF. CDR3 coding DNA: TGTGCCAGCAGTCGGGGAGACAGGGGGCTCAATGAGCAGTTCTTC.